This record covers a single T cell receptor beta chain. The antigen is unknown. The data belong to a study of monozygotic twins with cystic fibrosis. Whole-study findings and limits: The repertoire was suggested to be naive-dominated, clonality median 0.0095.

V shed 6 bases and J shed 5 bases, with 14 bases lying between them. The CDR3 covers 13 residues. In germline, CDR1 is KGHSH, CDR2 LQKENI. Assay used: immunoSEQ multiplex PCR; TCRdb lists only in-frame clones, some missing. The sample lists about 15,000 clones; around 96% were seen once. The chain joins TRBV18 to TRBJ2-7, with D perhaps TRBD1 (5 bases). This TCR came from a girl aged 2-10 years with cystic fibrosis. The sequencing input was blood. The CDR3 coding sequence is TGTGCCAGCTCGCCATCAGGGATGGACGAGCAGTACTTC. Translated, it gives CASSPSGMDEQYF.